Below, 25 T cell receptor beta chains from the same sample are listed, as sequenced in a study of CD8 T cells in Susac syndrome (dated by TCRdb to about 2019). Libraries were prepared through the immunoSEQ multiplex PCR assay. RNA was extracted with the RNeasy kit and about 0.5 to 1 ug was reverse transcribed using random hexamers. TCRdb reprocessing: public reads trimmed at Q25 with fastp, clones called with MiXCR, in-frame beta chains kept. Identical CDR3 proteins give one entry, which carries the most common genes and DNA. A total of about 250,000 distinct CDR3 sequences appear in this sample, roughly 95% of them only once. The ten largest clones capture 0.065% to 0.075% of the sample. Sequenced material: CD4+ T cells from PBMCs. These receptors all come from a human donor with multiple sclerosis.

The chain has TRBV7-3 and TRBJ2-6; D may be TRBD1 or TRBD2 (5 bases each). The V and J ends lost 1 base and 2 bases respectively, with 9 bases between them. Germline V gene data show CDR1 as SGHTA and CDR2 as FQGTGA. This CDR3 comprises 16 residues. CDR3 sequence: CASSLRPGPGANVLTF. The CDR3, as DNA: TGTGCCAGCAGCTTAAGACCGGGGCCTGGGGCCAACGTCCTGACTTTC.

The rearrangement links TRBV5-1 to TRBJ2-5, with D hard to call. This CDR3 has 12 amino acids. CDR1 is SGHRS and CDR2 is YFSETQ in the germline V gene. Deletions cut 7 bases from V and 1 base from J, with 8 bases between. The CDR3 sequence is CASRDPQETQYF. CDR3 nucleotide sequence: TGCGCCAGCCGAGACCCCCAAGAGACCCAGTACTTC.

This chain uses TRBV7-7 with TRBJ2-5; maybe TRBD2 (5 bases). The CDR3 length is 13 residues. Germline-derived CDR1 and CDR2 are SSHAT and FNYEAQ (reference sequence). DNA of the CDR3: TGTGCTAGTAGCGCTAATCTCCAAGAGACCCAGTACTTC. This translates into CASSANLQETQYF.

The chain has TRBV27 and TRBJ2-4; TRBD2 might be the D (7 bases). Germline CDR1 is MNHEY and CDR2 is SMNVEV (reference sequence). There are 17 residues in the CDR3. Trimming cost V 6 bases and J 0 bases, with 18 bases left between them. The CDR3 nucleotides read TGTGCCAGCAGCCCCCTCAGCGGGACACTAGCCAAAAACATTCAGTACTTC. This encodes CASSPLSGTLAKNIQYF.

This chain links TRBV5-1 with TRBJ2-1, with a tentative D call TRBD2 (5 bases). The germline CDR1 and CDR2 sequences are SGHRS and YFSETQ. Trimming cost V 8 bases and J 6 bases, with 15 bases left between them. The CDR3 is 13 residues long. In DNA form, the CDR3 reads TGCGCCAGTCTTCACCCTAGCTCCAATGAGCAGTTCTTC. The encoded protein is CASLHPSSNEQFF.

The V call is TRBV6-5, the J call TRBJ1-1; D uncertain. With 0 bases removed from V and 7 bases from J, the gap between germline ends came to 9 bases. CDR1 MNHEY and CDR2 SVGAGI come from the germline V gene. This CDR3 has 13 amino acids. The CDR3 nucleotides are TGTGCCAGCAGTTACTCGCCACACAGTGAAGCTTTCTTT. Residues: CASSYSPHSEAFF.

Here the CDR3 reads CASSVSGLDGGELFF. Written as DNA, the CDR3 is TGTGCCAGCAGCGTTTCCGGTCTCGACGGAGGGGAGCTGTTTTTT. J is TRBJ2-2 and V is TRBV7-2; D remains ambiguous. V lost 5 bases, J lost 8 bases, and 18 bases lay in between. The CDR3 has 15 amino acids. Per the germline V gene, CDR1 is SGHTA and CDR2 is FQGNSA.

CDR3 in amino acids: CASSGSGGVVGGYTF. The CDR3 nucleotides are TGTGCCAGCAGTGGGTCCGGAGGCGTAGTCGGAGGCTACACCTTC. The chain couples TRBV25-1 to TRBJ1-2; D is unresolved. This CDR3 is built from 15 residues. Germline loops: CDR1 MGHDK, CDR2 SYGVNS. V lost 4 bases, J lost 8 bases, and 20 bases lay in between.

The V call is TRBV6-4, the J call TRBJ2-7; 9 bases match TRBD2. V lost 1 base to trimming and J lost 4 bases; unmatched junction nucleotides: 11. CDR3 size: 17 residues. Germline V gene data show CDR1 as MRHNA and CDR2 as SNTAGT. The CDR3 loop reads CASSDWDSGRENYEQYV. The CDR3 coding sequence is TGTGCCAGCAGTGACTGGGATAGCGGGAGAGAGAATTACGAGCAGTACGTC.

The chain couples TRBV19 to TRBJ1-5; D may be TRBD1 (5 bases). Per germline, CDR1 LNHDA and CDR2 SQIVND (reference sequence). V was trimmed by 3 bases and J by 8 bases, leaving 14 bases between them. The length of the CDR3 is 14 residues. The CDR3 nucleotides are TGTGCCAGTAGTATCGTCGGGGGTGATAAGCCCCAGCATTTT. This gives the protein CASSIVGGDKPQHF. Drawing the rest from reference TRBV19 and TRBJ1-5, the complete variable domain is DGGITQSPKYLFRKEGQNVTLSCEQNLNHDAMYWYRQDPGQGLRLIYYSQIVNDFQKGDIAEGYSVSREKKESFPLTVTSAQKNPTAFYLCASSIVGGDKPQHFGDGTRLSIL.

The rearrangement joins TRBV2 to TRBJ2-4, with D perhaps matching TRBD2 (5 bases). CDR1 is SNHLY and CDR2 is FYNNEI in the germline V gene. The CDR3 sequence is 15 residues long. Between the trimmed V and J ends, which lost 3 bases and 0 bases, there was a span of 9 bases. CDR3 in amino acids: CASSEPGVAKNIQYF. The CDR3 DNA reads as TGTGCCAGCAGTGAGCCCGGGGTAGCCAAAAACATTCAGTACTTC.

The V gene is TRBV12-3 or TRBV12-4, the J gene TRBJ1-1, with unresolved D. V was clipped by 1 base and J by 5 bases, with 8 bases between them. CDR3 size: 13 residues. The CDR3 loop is CASSLGAGTEAFF. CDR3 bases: TGTGCCAGCAGTTTAGGGGCGGGGACTGAAGCTTTCTTT.

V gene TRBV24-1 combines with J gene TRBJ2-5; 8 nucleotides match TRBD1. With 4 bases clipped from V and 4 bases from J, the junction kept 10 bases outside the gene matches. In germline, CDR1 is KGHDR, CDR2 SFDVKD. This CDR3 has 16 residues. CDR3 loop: CATSDRKTGVRETQYF. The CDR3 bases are TGTGCCACCAGTGACCGAAAGACAGGGGTTCGAGAGACCCAGTACTTC.

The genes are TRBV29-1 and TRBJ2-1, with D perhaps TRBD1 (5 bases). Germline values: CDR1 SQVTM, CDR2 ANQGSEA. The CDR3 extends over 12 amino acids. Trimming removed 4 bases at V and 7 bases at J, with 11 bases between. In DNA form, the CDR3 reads TGCAGCGTTGGCAGGGTCAGGAATGAGCAGTTCTTC. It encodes CSVGRVRNEQFF.

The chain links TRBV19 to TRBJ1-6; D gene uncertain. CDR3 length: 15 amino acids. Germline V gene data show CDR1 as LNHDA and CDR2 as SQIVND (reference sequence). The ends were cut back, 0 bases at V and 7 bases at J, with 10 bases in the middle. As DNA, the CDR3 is TGTGCCAGTAGTATAGAGGGGAGTTCCAATTCACCCCTCCACTTT. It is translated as CASSIEGSSNSPLHF.

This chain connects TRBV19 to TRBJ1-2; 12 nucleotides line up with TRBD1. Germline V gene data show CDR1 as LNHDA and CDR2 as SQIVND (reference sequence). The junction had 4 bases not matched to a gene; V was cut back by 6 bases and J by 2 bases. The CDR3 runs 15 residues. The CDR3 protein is CASRRDRGPNYGYTF. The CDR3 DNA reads TGTGCCAGTAGGAGGGACAGGGGGCCGAACTATGGCTACACCTTC.

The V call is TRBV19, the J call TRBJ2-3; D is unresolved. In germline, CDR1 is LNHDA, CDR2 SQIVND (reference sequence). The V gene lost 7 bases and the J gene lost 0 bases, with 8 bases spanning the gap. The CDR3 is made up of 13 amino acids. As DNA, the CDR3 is TGTGCCAGTAAAGACACTAGCACAGATACGCAGTATTTT. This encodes CASKDTSTDTQYF.

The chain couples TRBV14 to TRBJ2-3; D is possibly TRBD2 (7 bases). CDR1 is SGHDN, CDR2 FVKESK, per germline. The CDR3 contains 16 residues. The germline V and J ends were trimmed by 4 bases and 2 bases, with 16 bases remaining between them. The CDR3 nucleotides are TGTGCCAGCAGCCCCGTGGAGGGGGGGATCACAGATACGCAGTATTTT. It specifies CASSPVEGGITDTQYF.

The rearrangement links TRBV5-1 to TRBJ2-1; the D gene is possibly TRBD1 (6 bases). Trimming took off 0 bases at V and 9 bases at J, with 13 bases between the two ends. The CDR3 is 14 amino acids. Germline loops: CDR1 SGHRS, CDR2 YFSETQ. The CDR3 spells CASSLAQGRGEQFF. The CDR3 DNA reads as TGCGCCAGCAGCTTGGCGCAGGGGAGAGGTGAGCAGTTCTTC.

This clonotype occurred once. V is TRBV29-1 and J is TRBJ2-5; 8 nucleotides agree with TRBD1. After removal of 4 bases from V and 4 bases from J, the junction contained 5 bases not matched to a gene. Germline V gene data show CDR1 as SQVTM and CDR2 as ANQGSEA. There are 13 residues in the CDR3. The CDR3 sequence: CSVGTGISETQYF. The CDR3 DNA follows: TGCAGCGTTGGGACAGGGATTTCAGAGACCCAGTACTTC.

CDR3 coding DNA: TGTGCCAGTAGTATAGTAGGTCAGCCCCAGCATTTT. Protein: CASSIVGQPQHF. The J gene is TRBJ1-5, the V gene TRBV19; D is unclear. The CDR3 is made up of 12 amino acids. Germline V gene data show CDR1 as LNHDA and CDR2 as SQIVND (reference sequence). V was clipped by 1 base and J by 6 bases, with 4 bases between them.

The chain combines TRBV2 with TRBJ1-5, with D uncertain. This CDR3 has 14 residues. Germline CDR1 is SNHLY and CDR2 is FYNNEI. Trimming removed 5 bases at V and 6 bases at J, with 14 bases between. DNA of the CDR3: TGTGCCAGCAGTCCGACCCTGGGGAGTCAGCCCCAGCATTTT. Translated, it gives CASSPTLGSQPQHF. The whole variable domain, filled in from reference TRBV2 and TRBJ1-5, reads EPEVTQTPSHQVTQMGQEVILRCVPISNHLYFYWYRQILGQKVEFLVSFYNNEISEKSEIFDDQFSVERPDGSNFTLKIRSTKLEDSAMYFCASSPTLGSQPQHFGDGTRLSIL.

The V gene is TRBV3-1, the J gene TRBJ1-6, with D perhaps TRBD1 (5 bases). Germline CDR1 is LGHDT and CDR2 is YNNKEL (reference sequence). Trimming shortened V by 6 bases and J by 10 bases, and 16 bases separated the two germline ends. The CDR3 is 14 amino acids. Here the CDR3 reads CASSLEGQGSPLHF. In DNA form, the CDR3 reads TGTGCCAGCAGTCTAGAGGGTCAGGGCTCACCCCTCCACTTT.

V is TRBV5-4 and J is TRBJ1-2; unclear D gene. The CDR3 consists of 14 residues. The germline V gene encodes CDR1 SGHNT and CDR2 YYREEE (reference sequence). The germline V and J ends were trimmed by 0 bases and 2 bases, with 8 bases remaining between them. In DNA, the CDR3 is TGTGCCAGCAGCTTGGTACAGCCCAACTATGGCTACACCTTC. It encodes CASSLVQPNYGYTF.

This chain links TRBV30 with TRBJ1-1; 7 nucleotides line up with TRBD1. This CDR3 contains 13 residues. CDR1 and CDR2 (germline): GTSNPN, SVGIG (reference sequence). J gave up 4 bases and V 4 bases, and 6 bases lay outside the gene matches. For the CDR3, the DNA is TGTGCCTGGACGACAGGGAGGACCACTGAAGCTTTCTTT. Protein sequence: CAWTTGRTTEAFF.